The subject of this entry is one TCR beta chain. Its antigen is unidentified. TCRdb recomputed calls from the 5' RACE reads with MiXCR, one row per CDR3 protein. The sample shows under 300,000 distinct CDR3 sequences, 6.9% of them seen only once. The data originate from a study of T cells after yellow fever vaccination. Points from the study as a whole: Among primary-vaccination clones, most reappeared after the booster, at 96% for CD4 and around 91% for CD8.

The source material was CD4+ T cells sorted from PBMCs, sampled 15 days after the yellow fever booster vaccination. This TCR was recovered from a man aged 30-40 years who received the YFV17D yellow fever vaccine.

The CDR3 DNA reads as TGTGCCAGCAGGGCGACAGGGCCCTATGGCTACACCTTC. This gives the protein CASRATGPYGYTF. The chain carries TRBV2 and TRBJ1-2; 7 nucleotides agree with TRBD1. V lost 6 bases and J lost 4; bases outside the gene matches: 5. Per the germline V gene, CDR1 is SNHLY and CDR2 is FYNNEI. The CDR3 loop spans 13 amino acids.